This note documents a single T cell receptor (beta chain) sequence. Its antigen is currently unknown. These data originate in a study of cytomegalovirus exposure and HLA in healthy donors. Whole-study results and caveats: More clonal expansion characterized HLA-associated TCR beta chains than equally common others in a later analysis. In a later analysis, specific HLA alleles were associated with over 15,000 TCR beta sequences at a 0.05 false discovery rate. Most subjects' HLA-A and HLA-B alleles were reportedly predicted from TCR beta sequences. Analysis was carried out at a later point, and it linked a missense DCLRE1C variant to TCR beta V- and J-gene trimming.

Use of 60 Vbeta and 13 Jbeta primers characterized the PCR. Profiled with immunoSEQ multiplex PCR; TCRdb holds only in-frame clones, not every one. Found here are under 80,000 clones, around 67% of them singletons; the top ten hold approximately 2%. This TCR was recovered from a woman in her twenties or thirties in good health and CMV-seronegative. The sample consisted of PBMCs.

CDR3 nucleotide sequence: TGTGCCAGCAGCTCGAACAGCTATGGCTACACCTTC. Its translation is CASSSNSYGYTF. This chain connects TRBV5-6 to TRBJ1-2; D remains unclear. The CDR3 spans 12 residues. Germline V lookup: CDR1 SGHDT, CDR2 YYEEEE. Trimming left V 3 bases short and J 4 bases short, with 7 bases between.